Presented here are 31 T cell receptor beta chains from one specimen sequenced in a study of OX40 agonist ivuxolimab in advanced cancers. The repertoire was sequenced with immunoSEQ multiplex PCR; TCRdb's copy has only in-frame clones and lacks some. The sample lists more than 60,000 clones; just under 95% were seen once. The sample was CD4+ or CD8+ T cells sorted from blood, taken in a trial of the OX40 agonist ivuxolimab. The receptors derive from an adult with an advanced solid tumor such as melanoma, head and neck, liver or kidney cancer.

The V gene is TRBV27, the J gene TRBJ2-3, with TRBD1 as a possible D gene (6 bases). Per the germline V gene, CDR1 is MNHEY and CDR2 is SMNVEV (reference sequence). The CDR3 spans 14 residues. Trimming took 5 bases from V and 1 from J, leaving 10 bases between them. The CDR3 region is CASSRWTGTDTQYF. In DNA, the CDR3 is TGTGCCAGCAGTCGCTGGACAGGCACAGATACGCAGTATTTT.

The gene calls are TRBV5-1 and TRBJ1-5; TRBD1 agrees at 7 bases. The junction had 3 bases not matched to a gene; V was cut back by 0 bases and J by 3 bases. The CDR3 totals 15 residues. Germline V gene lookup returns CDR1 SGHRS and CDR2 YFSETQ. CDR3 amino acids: CASSLGDRVNQPQHF. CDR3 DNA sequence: TGCGCCAGCAGCTTGGGTGACAGGGTCAATCAGCCCCAGCATTTT.

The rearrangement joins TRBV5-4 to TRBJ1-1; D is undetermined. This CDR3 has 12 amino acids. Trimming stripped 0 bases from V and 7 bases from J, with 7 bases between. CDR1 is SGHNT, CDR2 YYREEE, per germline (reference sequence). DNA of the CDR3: TGTGCCAGCAGCTTGGACGGCGATGAAGCTTTCTTT. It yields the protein CASSLDGDEAFF. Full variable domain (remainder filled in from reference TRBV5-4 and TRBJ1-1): ETGVTQSPTHLIKTRGQQVTLRCSSQSGHNTVSWYQQALGQGPQFIFQYYREEENGRGNFPPRFSGLQFPNYSSELNVNALELDDSALYLCASSLDGDEAFFGQGTRLTVV.

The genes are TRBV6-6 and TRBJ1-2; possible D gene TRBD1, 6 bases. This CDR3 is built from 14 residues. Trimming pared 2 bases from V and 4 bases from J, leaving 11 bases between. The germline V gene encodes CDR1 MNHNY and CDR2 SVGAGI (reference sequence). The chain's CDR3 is CASSYEGDFYGYTF. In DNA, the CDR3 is TGTGCCAGCAGTTACGAGGGGGATTTCTATGGCTACACCTTC.

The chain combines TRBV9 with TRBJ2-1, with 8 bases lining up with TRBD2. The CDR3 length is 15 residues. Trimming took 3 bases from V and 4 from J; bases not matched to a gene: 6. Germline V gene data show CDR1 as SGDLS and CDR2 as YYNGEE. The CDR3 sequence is CASSASGWQYNEQFF. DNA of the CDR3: TGTGCCAGCAGCGCTAGCGGGTGGCAATACAATGAGCAGTTCTTC.

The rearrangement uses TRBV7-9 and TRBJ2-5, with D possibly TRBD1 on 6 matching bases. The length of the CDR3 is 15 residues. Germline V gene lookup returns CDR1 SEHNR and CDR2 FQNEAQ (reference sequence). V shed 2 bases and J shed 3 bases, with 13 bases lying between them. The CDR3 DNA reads TGTGCCAGCAGCTTATGGGGCAGGGGAGAAGAGACCCAGTACTTC. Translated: CASSLWGRGEETQYF.

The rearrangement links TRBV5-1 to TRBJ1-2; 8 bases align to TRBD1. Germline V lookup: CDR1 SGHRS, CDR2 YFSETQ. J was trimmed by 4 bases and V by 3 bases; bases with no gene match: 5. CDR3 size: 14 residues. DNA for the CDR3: TGCGCCAGCAGCTCCCCGACAGGGGCCTATGGCTACACCTTC. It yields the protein CASSSPTGAYGYTF.

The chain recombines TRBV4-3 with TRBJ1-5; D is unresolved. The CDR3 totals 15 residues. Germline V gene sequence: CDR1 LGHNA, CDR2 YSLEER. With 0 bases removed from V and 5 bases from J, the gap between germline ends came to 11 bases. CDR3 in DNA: TGCGCCAGCAGCCAAGATAGGGCAGCTTATCAGCCCCAGCATTTT. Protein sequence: CASSQDRAAYQPQHF.

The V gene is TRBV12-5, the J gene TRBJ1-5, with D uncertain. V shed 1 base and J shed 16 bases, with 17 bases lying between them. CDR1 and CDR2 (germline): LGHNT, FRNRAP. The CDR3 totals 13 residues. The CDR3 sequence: CASGLDPPWPGHF. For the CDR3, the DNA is TGTGCTAGTGGTTTGGACCCCCCCTGGCCGGGCCATTTT.

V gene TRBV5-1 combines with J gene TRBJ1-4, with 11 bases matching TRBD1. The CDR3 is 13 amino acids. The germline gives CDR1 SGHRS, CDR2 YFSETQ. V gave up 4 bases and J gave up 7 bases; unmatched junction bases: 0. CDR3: CASSGTGGEKLFF. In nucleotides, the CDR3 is TGCGCCAGCAGCGGGACAGGGGGTGAAAAACTGTTTTTT.

The CDR3 bases are TGTGCCTGGAGTGTAACAGGGAGGGACTACGAGCAGTACTTC. Residues: CAWSVTGRDYEQYF. This chain connects TRBV30 to TRBJ2-7; tentative D call: TRBD2 (7 bases). The CDR3 covers 14 residues. Trimming pared 0 bases from V and 3 bases from J, leaving 12 bases between. The germline V gene has CDR1 GTSNPN and CDR2 SVGIG (reference sequence).

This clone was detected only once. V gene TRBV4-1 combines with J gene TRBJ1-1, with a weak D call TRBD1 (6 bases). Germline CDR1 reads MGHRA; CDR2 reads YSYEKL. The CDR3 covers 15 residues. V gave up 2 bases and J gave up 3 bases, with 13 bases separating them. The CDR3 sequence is CASSQSGEGDTEAFF. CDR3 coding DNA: TGCGCCAGCAGCCAAAGTGGTGAGGGGGACACTGAAGCTTTCTTT.

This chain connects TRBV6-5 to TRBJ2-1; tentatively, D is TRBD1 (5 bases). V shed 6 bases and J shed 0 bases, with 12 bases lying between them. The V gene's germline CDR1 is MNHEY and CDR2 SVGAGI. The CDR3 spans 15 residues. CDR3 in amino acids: CASRQGRSSYNEQFF. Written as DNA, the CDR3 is TGTGCCAGCAGGCAGGGCCGGAGCTCCTACAATGAGCAGTTCTTC.

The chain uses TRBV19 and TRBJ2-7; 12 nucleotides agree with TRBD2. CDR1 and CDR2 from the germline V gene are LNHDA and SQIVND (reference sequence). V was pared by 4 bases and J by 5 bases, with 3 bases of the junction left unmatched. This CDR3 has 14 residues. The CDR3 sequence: CASSRLAGDDEQYF. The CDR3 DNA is TGTGCCAGTAGTAGACTAGCGGGAGACGACGAGCAGTACTTC.

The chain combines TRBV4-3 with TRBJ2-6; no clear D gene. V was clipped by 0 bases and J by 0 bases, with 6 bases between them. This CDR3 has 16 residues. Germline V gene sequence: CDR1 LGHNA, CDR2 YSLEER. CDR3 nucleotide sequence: TGCGCCAGCAGCCAAGATACCGGCTCTGGGGCCAACGTCCTGACTTTC. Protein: CASSQDTGSGANVLTF.

The CDR3 sequence is CASSLEVSGGPGGEQYF. CDR3 in DNA: TGCGCCAGCAGCTTGGAAGTTTCGGGAGGACCGGGAGGTGAGCAGTACTTC. The rearrangement uses TRBV5-1 and TRBJ2-7; 7 nucleotides align to TRBD2. Germline assignment: CDR1 SGHRS and CDR2 YFSETQ. V shed 0 bases and J 7 bases; nucleotides not matched to a gene: 16. CDR3 size: 17 residues.

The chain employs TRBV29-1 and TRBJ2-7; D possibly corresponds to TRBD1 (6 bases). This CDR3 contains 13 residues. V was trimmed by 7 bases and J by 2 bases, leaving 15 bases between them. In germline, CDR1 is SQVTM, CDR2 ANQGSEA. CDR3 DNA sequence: TGCAGCGCAGCTACAGGGAGTACCTACGAGCAGTACTTC. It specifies CSAATGSTYEQYF.

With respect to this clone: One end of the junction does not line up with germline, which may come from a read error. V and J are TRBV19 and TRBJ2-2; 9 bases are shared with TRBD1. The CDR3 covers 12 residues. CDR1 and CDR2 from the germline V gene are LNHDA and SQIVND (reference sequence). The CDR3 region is CGTGWNTGELFF. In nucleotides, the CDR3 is TGCGGGACAGGGTGGAACACCGGGGAGCTGTTTTTT.

CDR3 loop: CASSESGVYNEQFF. Here the CDR3 DNA reads TGCGCCAGCAGTGAGTCAGGAGTATACAATGAGCAGTTCTTC. The chain is built from TRBV10-1 and TRBJ2-1; D gene uncertain. Deletions cut 0 bases from V and 4 bases from J, with 7 bases between. The CDR3 consists of 14 residues. Germline values: CDR1 WNHNN, CDR2 SYGVQD (reference sequence).

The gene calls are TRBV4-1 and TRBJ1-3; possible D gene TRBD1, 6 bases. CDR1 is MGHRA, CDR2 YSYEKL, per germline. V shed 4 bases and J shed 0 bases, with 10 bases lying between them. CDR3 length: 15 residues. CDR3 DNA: TGCGCCAGCAGCCGGGACATCCTCTCTGGAAACACCATATATTTT. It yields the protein CASSRDILSGNTIYF.

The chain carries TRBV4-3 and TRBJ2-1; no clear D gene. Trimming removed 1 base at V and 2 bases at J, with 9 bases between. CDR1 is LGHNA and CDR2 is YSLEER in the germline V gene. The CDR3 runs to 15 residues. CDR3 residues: CASSQARTTYNEQFF. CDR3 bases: TGCGCCAGCAGCCAAGCCCGAACGACCTACAATGAGCAGTTCTTC.

CDR3: CASSQRTGTNTEAFF. The CDR3 nucleotides are TGTGCCAGCAGCCAGAGGACAGGGACGAACACTGAAGCTTTCTTT. V usage is TRBV11-1 and J usage is TRBJ1-1; 8 bases are shared with TRBD1. The CDR3 runs to 15 residues. V was clipped by 5 bases and J by 1 base; unmatched bases: 6. Germline assignment: CDR1 SGHAT and CDR2 FQDESV (reference sequence).

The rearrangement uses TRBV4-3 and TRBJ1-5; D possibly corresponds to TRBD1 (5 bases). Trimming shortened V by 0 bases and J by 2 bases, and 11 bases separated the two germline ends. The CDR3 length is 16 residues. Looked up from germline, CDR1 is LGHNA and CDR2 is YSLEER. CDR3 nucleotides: TGCGCCAGCAGCCAAGAACGCCGGGGGGGCAATCAGCCCCAGCATTTT. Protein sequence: CASSQERRGGNQPQHF.

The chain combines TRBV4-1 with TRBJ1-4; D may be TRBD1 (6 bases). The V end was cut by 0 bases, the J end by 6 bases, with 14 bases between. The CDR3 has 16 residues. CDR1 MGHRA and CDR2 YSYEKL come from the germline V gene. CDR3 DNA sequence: TGCGCCAGCAGCCAAGATGCCGGACAGAGATATGAAAAACTGTTTTTT. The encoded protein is CASSQDAGQRYEKLFF.

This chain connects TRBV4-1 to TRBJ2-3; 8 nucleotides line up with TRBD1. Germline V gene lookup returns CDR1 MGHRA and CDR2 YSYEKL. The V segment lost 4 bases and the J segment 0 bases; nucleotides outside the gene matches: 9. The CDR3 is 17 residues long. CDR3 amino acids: CASSLGQGGLSTDTQYF. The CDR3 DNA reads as TGCGCCAGCAGCCTAGGACAGGGAGGTCTTAGCACAGATACGCAGTATTTT.

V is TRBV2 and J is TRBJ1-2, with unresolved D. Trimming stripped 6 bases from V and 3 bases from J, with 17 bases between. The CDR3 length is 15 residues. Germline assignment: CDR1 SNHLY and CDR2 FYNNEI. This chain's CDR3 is CASSAVGRGDYGYTF. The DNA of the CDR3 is TGTGCCAGCAGCGCCGTGGGCCGGGGTGACTATGGCTACACCTTC.

The CDR3 DNA sequence: TGTGCCAGCAGTTTAAACAGGGGGATTCAGCCCCAGCATTTT. Protein: CASSLNRGIQPQHF. This chain joins TRBV27 and TRBJ1-5; 8 nucleotides align to TRBD1. This CDR3 is 14 amino acids long. The V segment lost 2 bases and the J segment 6 bases; nucleotides outside the gene matches: 3. The V gene's germline CDR1 is MNHEY and CDR2 SMNVEV (reference sequence).

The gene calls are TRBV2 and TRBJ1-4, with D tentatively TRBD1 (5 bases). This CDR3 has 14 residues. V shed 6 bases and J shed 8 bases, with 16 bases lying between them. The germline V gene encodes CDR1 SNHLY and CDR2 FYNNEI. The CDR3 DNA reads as TGTGCCAGCAGGACGAACGGGGGTGGGGAAAAACTGTTTTTT. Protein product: CASRTNGGGEKLFF.

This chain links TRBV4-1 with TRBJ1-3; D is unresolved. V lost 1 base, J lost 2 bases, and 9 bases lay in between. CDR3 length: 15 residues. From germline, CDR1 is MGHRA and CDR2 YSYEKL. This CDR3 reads CASSQVRAAGNTIYF. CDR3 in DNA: TGCGCCAGCAGCCAAGTAAGGGCAGCTGGAAACACCATATATTTT.

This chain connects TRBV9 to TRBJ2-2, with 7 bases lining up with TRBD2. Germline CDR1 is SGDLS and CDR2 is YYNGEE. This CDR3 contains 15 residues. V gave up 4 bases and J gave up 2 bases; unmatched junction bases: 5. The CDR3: CASSQLADNTGELFF. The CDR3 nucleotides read TGTGCCAGCAGCCAGCTAGCGGACAACACCGGGGAGCTGTTTTTT.

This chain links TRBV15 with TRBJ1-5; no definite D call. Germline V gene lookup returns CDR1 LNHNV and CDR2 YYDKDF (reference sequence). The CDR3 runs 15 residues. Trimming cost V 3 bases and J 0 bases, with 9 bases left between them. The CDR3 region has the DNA TGTGCCACCAGCAGTCATCCTTTTAGCAATCAGCCCCAGCATTTT. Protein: CATSSHPFSNQPQHF. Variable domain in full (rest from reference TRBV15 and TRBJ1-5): DAMVIQNPRYQVTQFGKPVTLSCSQTLNHNVMYWYQQKSSQAPKLLFHYYDKDFNNEADTPDNFQSRRPNTSFCFLDIRSPGLGDTAMYLCATSSHPFSNQPQHFGDGTRLSIL.